Listed below are T cell receptor beta chains from one sample, sequenced in a study of CD8 T cells in ankylosing spondylitis. TCRdb used MiXCR to reprocess the 5' RACE reads, holding one entry per CDR3 protein. Of approximately 350,000 distinct CDR3 sequences listed, roughly 14% are singletons. Sequences were obtained from blood, either unsorted or a sorted T cell fraction (not recorded which). Receptor source: a male donor with ankylosing spondylitis or in good health (not recorded which). Each CDR3 is given with its conserved first and last residue. The D gene is left open where the match is weak. Size tells how often a clone was seen (once, few, many) or the class of an expanded clone, and some rows leave it out.

d_call cdr3_length j_call v_call clone_size cdr3_nt cdr3_aa
. 16 TRBJ2-5 TRBV4-2 . TGTGCCAGCAGCGGGGAGAACAGGGCTTTCCAAGAGACCCAGTACTTC CASSGENRAFQETQYF
. 13 TRBJ1-4 TRBV19 few TGTGCCAGTAGTATCCGTCAAGGCGAAAAACTGTTTTTT CASSIRQGEKLFF
TRBD1 13 TRBJ1-5 TRBV6-1 few TGTGCCAGCAGTGCAACAGGGGTTCAGCCCCAGCATTTT CASSATGVQPQHF
. 14 TRBJ2-1 TRBV9 . TGTGCCAGCAGCGTAGAAGTAGCGGACAATGAGCAGTTCTTC CASSVEVADNEQFF
. 12 TRBJ2-3 TRBV29-1 few TGCAGCGTTGAACCCCCCACAGATACGCAGTATTTT CSVEPPTDTQYF
TRBD1 15 TRBJ2-1 TRBV20-1 . TGCAGTGCTATGGGGACAGGGAATTCCTACAATGAGCAGTTCTTC CSAMGTGNSYNEQFF
. 12 TRBJ1-2 TRBV27 . TGTGCCAGCAGTTCTCTTGGGTATGGCTACACCTTC CASSSLGYGYTF
. 13 TRBJ2-3 TRBV20-1 . TGCAGTGCTCCAGGCCCTAGCACAGATACGCAGTATTTT CSAPGPSTDTQYF
. 13 TRBJ2-2 TRBV19 . TGTGCCAGTAGTATGGGGACCGTCGGGGAGCTGTTTTTT CASSMGTVGELFF
. 13 TRBJ1-6 TRBV10-3 many TGTGCCATCTCCGGGACCATTACTTCACCCCTCCACTTT CAISGTITSPLHF
TRBD2 18 TRBJ2-4 TRBV11-1 few TGTGCCAGCAGCGCAGGCCCGGGACTAGCGGACTCTAAAAACATTCAGTACTTC CASSAGPGLADSKNIQYF
. 13 TRBJ1-2 TRBV30 . TGTGCCTCGGTAGGGGTGGAAGACTATGGCTACACCTTC CASVGVEDYGYTF
TRBD1 15 TRBJ1-1 TRBV3-1 few TGTGCCAGCAGCCAGTCACAGGGGGGTTGGACTGAAGCTTTCTTT CASSQSQGGWTEAFF
TRBD2 16 TRBJ2-4 TRBV18 . TGTGCCAGCTCACCGGTAGCGGGGCTACCCAAAAACATTCAGTACTTC CASSPVAGLPKNIQYF
TRBD2 15 TRBJ2-5 TRBV10-3 many TGTGCCATCAGTCGAGGGACTACCTCCGATGAGACCCAGTACTTC CAISRGTTSDETQYF
TRBD2 15 TRBJ2-3 TRBV20-1 few TGCAGTGCCACGGGTAGCGGGGTTAGCACAGATACGCAGTATTTT CSATGSGVSTDTQYF
. 16 TRBJ2-3 TRBV4-1 . TGCGCCAGCAGCCAGTTTCCTGTACTGGGGACAGATACGCAGTATTTT CASSQFPVLGTDTQYF
. 15 TRBJ1-5 TRBV4-1 few TGCGCCAGCAGCCAAGTGGTCTCTTCGGGAGGACCCCAGCATTTT CASSQVVSSGGPQHF
TRBD2 17 TRBJ2-7 TRBV3-1 few TGTGCCAGCAGCCAAGAAAGAGTGATAGCGGGGAACTACGAGCAGTACTTC CASSQERVIAGNYEQYF
. 13 TRBJ2-5 TRBV7-8 . TGTGCCAGCAGTCACCCAGGGCACGAGACCCAGTACTTC CASSHPGHETQYF
. 11 TRBJ2-7 TRBV12-3/TRBV12-4 once TGTGCCAGCAGTGCTGGACTTACGGCGCACTTC CASSAGLTAHF
. 16 TRBJ2-1 TRBV3-1 many TGTGCCAGCAGCCAAGATAGCGGAACTTCCTACAATGAGCAGTTCTTC CASSQDSGTSYNEQFF
TRBD1 12 TRBJ2-2 TRBV5-1 many TGCGCCAGCCGGACAGGAGCCGGGGAGCTGTTTTTT CASRTGAGELFF
TRBD1 14 TRBJ2-7 TRBV29-1 few TGCAGCGTTCAGACCGACAGGGGCAGTAGGGAGCAGTACTTC CSVQTDRGSREQYF
. 11 TRBJ2-2 TRBV12-3/TRBV12-4 . TGTGCCAGCCGCGGGGACGGGGAGCTGTTTTTT CASRGDGELFF
. 16 TRBJ2-4 TRBV20-1 few TGCAGTGCTAGAGGGGGCGGGGATTTAGCCAAAAACATTCAGTACTTC CSARGGGDLAKNIQYF
. 15 TRBJ1-6 TRBV20-1 . TGCAGTGCTAGTGGGGGACCTCGACTGGAATCACCCCTCCACTTT CSASGGPRLESPLHF
. 17 TRBJ1-2 TRBV12-3/TRBV12-4 few TGTGCCAGCAGTTTACAGGGAACTACGTTCTTCAGCTATGGCTACACCTTC CASSLQGTTFFSYGYTF
. 13 TRBJ1-2 TRBV14 few TGTGCCAGCAGCCAAGAGCGCAGCTATGGCTACACCTTC CASSQERSYGYTF
TRBD2 16 TRBJ2-3 TRBV4-1 few TGCGCCAGCAGCCCCCTCGAGCGGGGGGGCCAAGATACGCAGTATTTT CASSPLERGGQDTQYF
. 17 TRBJ2-1 TRBV27 few TGTGCCAGCAGTTTAATAAGGCTGGCTAGCTCCTACAATGAGCAGTTCTTC CASSLIRLASSYNEQFF